The next 20 T cell receptor beta chains were all read from a single sample in a study of blood T cell repertoires in COVID-19. Clones were sequenced by immunoSEQ multiplex PCR, and TCRdb holds only the in-frame ones, with some missing. Among about 370,000 clones listed, around 91% were seen once. Sequencing used PBMCs or T cells enriched from blood (not recorded which). All receptors come from a man between 18 and 35 years old who had recovered from COVID-19.

This sequence joins TRBV5-1 and TRBJ1-4; 8 bases agree with TRBD1. With V trimmed by 4 bases and J by 7 bases, 9 bases remained unmatched. In germline, CDR1 is SGHRS, CDR2 YFSETQ. The CDR3 runs 15 residues. The CDR3 reads CASSLSGGLSEKLFF. The CDR3 nucleotides are TGCGCCAGCAGCCTATCAGGGGGCTTGAGTGAAAAACTGTTTTTT.

The V call is TRBV10-3, the J call TRBJ1-2, with 9 bases matching TRBD1. This CDR3 region has 14 residues. The V segment lost 11 bases and the J segment 5 bases; nucleotides outside the gene matches: 12. Germline-derived CDR1 and CDR2 are ENHRY and SYGVKD. CDR3 DNA: TGTGCCTCTAAGGCGGGGACAGGGCATTATGGCTACACCTTC. Amino acid sequence: CASKAGTGHYGYTF.

The genes are TRBV27 and TRBJ1-6; D is ambiguous. The CDR3 is 12 amino acids. Germline V gene lookup returns CDR1 MNHEY and CDR2 SMNVEV (reference sequence). Trimming cost V 1 base and J 9 bases, with 4 bases left between them. In DNA, the CDR3 is TGTGCCAGCAGTTTATTCGGTTCACCCCTCCACTTT. It codes for CASSLFGSPLHF.

The J gene is TRBJ1-2, the V gene TRBV6-5; possible D gene TRBD1, 5 bases. Deletions cut 4 bases from V and 7 bases from J, with 13 bases between. The CDR3 sequence is 13 residues long. Germline V lookup: CDR1 MNHEY, CDR2 SVGAGI. The CDR3 protein is CASSSPGNSGYTF. In DNA, the CDR3 is TGTGCCAGCAGTTCTCCAGGGAATTCTGGCTACACCTTC.

The chain employs TRBV2 and TRBJ1-5; D unresolved. The germline CDR1 and CDR2 sequences are SNHLY and FYNNEI. V lost 3 bases and J 5 bases, leaving 11 bases between the germline ends. The CDR3 covers 14 residues. In DNA, the CDR3 is TGTGCCAGCAGTGATCAGGCAGACCATCAGCCCCAGCATTTT. Its protein is CASSDQADHQPQHF. Together with reference TRBV2 and TRBJ1-5, the CDR3 gives the full variable domain: EPEVTQTPSHQVTQMGQEVILRCVPISNHLYFYWYRQILGQKVEFLVSFYNNEISEKSEIFDDQFSVERPDGSNFTLKIRSTKLEDSAMYFCASSDQADHQPQHFGDGTRLSIL.

The chain has TRBV7-7 and TRBJ2-6, with 10 bases aligning to TRBD2. Germline V CDR1 and CDR2: SSHAT, FNYEAQ (reference sequence). J gave up 2 bases and V 4 bases, and 5 bases lay outside the gene matches. The CDR3 extends over 17 amino acids. CDR3 nucleotides: TGTGCCAGCAGCTCGGGACTAGCGTCCGCTGGGGCCAACGTCCTGACTTTC. It yields the protein CASSSGLASAGANVLTF.

The chain combines TRBV27 with TRBJ2-1, with TRBD1 identical over 7 bases. In germline, CDR1 is MNHEY, CDR2 SMNVEV (reference sequence). V dropped 6 bases and J dropped 5; count of bases not matched to a gene: 7. The CDR3 is 14 residues long. The DNA of the CDR3 is TGTGCCAGCAGCCCGACAGGGCCTGACAATGAGCAGTTCTTC. Residues: CASSPTGPDNEQFF.

This chain joins TRBV28 and TRBJ1-1; D is unresolved. The germline V and J ends were trimmed by 3 bases and 11 bases, with 13 bases remaining between them. The germline V gene has CDR1 MDHEN and CDR2 SYDVKM. The CDR3 runs 12 residues. In DNA, the CDR3 is TGTGCCAGCAGTTTGGGAGCCACGGGGGCTTTCTTT. It translates to CASSLGATGAFF.

This CDR3 reads CASSPSNYGYTF. CDR3 bases: TGTGCCAGCAGCCCCTCTAACTATGGCTACACCTTC. V and J are TRBV14 and TRBJ1-2; D gene uncertain. The germline V gene encodes CDR1 SGHDN and CDR2 FVKESK. Between the trimmed V and J ends, which lost 4 bases and 0 bases, there was a span of 3 bases. There are 12 residues in the CDR3.

The chain is built from TRBV10-2 and TRBJ2-1, with 8 positions matching TRBD2. CDR1 and CDR2 (germline): WSHSY, SAAADI. The CDR3 loop spans 16 amino acids. V trimming: 4 bases; J trimming: 7 bases; junction bases outside the gene matches: 12. The CDR3 reads CASSVLAGGPLNEQFF. In DNA form, the CDR3 reads TGCGCCAGCAGTGTTTTGGCGGGGGGCCCATTGAATGAGCAGTTCTTC.

A remark on this clone: Other DNA sequences within the sample encode an identical CDR3. In nucleotides, the CDR3 is TGTGCCAGCAGCCAAGTCAGTGAGACCCAGTACTTC. It translates to CASSQVSETQYF. This chain joins TRBV3-1 (or the pseudogene TRBV3-2) and TRBJ2-5, with D hard to call. This CDR3 has 12 residues. The germline CDR1 and CDR2 sequences are LGHDT and YNNKEL (reference sequence). Trimming took 1 base from V and 5 from J, leaving 5 bases between them.

The chain has TRBV28 and TRBJ2-3; 12 bases line up with TRBD1. Germline lookup yields CDR1 MDHEN and CDR2 SYDVKM. The CDR3 has 15 amino acids. The J segment lost 2 bases and the V segment lost 6 bases, leaving 3 bases of the junction unmatched. CDR3 in amino acids: CASSPGQGATDTQYF. CDR3 DNA: TGTGCCAGCAGCCCGGGACAGGGGGCCACAGATACGCAGTATTTT.

The chain is built from TRBV20-1 and TRBJ2-1; 8 positions agree with TRBD2. The CDR3 length is 15 residues. The V gene end was trimmed by 3 bases and the J gene end by 2 bases; junction bases not matched to a gene: 6. The germline V gene encodes CDR1 DFQATT and CDR2 SNEGSKA (reference sequence). The DNA for the CDR3 is TGCAGTGCTAGTAGGTCGGGACTAGCCTACAATGAGCAGTTCTTC. Translated: CSASRSGLAYNEQFF.

The gene calls are TRBV5-1 and TRBJ2-2; D gene unclear. The CDR3 extends over 15 amino acids. Deletions cut 2 bases from V and 3 bases from J, with 11 bases between. The germline V gene has CDR1 SGHRS and CDR2 YFSETQ. The CDR3 sequence: CASSFPAPDTGELFF. CDR3 DNA: TGCGCCAGCAGCTTCCCAGCGCCTGACACCGGGGAGCTGTTTTTT.

The chain is built from TRBV7-8 and TRBJ1-1, with 11 bases aligning to TRBD1. The J segment lost 5 bases and the V segment lost 4 bases, leaving 15 bases of the junction unmatched. Germline assignment: CDR1 SGHVS and CDR2 FQNEAQ. This CDR3 is 18 amino acids long. CDR3 sequence reads: CASSSIIRDRGEGTEAFF. The CDR3 DNA sequence: TGTGCCAGCAGCTCCATCATTCGGGACAGGGGGGAAGGGACTGAAGCTTTCTTT.

In this sample, this clone turned up once. The chain uses TRBV7-6 and TRBJ1-5, with D possibly being TRBD1 (6 bases). Germline CDR1 and CDR2: SGHVS and FNYEAQ. The CDR3 loop spans 17 amino acids. With 0 bases removed from V and 0 bases from J, the gap between germline ends came to 12 bases. CDR3 in amino acids: CASSLAGADYSNQPQHF. CDR3 nucleotide sequence: TGTGCCAGCAGCTTAGCGGGGGCAGACTATAGCAATCAGCCCCAGCATTTT.

The rearrangement uses TRBV5-8 and TRBJ2-7, with D perhaps TRBD2 (6 bases). Germline V gives CDR1 SGHTS, CDR2 YDEGEE. The CDR3 is made up of 13 amino acids. V lost 3 bases, J lost 4 bases, and 11 bases lay in between. The CDR3, as DNA: TGTGCCAGCAGCTCGGGCGGGGAATACGAGCAGTACTTC. Its protein is CASSSGGEYEQYF.

The rearrangement links TRBV7-9 to TRBJ2-1; 7 bases map to TRBD1. V lost 5 bases and J lost 4; bases outside the gene matches: 8. This CDR3 contains 15 residues. Germline assignment: CDR1 SEHNR and CDR2 FQNEAQ (reference sequence). DNA for the CDR3: TGTGCCAGCAGCCCAGGGGGTACAGCGTACAATGAGCAGTTCTTC. As protein: CASSPGGTAYNEQFF.

With regard to this clone: Other DNA sequences in this specimen translate into the identical CDR3. The V and J genes are TRBV29-1 and TRBJ2-1; weak D call: TRBD2 (6 bases). V was cut by 4 bases and J by 4 bases, with 11 bases left in between. The CDR3 loop spans 13 amino acids. Germline lookup yields CDR1 SQVTM and CDR2 ANQGSEA. Written as DNA, the CDR3 is TGCAGCGTTGGTCAGGGAGGATACAATGAGCAGTTCTTC. It encodes CSVGQGGYNEQFF.

V is TRBV5-6 and J is TRBJ2-7, with D tentatively TRBD2 (6 bases). Per germline, CDR1 SGHDT and CDR2 YYEEEE. CDR3 length: 13 amino acids. The germline V and J ends were trimmed by 3 bases and 1 base, with 8 bases remaining between them. In nucleotides, the CDR3 is TGTGCCAGCAGCTCGGCGGGATCCTACGAGCAGTACTTC. This translates into CASSSAGSYEQYF.